The 8 T cell receptor beta chains below were found in one sample sequenced in a study of OX40 agonist ivuxolimab in advanced cancers. Measured with immunoSEQ multiplex PCR; TCRdb has only the in-frame clones, and not every one. The sample includes under 20,000 clones, roughly 91% seen only once; the top ten take roughly 50%. Sample: CD4+ or CD8+ T cells sorted from blood, taken in a trial of the OX40 agonist ivuxolimab. These receptors came from an adult with an advanced solid tumor such as melanoma, head and neck, liver or kidney cancer.

The rearrangement joins TRBV5-8 to TRBJ2-5; TRBD1 matches 8 bases. Germline CDR1 reads SGHTS; CDR2 reads YDEGEE. The CDR3 is 15 amino acids. V gave up 2 bases and J gave up 4 bases; unmatched junction bases: 7. CDR3 in DNA: TGTGCCAGCAGCTTCGGACAGGGATTCCTAGAGACCCAGTACTTC. Its translation: CASSFGQGFLETQYF.

V and J are TRBV13 and TRBJ2-1; 7 bases are a match to TRBD2. The germline V gene has CDR1 PRHDT and CDR2 FYEKMQ (reference sequence). V lost 5 bases, J lost 9 bases, and 10 bases stayed unmatched. The CDR3 runs 14 residues. CDR3 in amino acids: CASSARLAVGEQFF. The CDR3 coding sequence is TGTGCCAGCAGCGCCCGACTAGCAGTTGGTGAGCAGTTCTTC.

This chain joins TRBV11-3 and TRBJ1-4; possible D gene TRBD1, 5 bases. The CDR3 loop spans 17 amino acids. Germline V gene sequence: CDR1 SGHNT, CDR2 YENEEA. Trimming removed 1 base at V and 7 bases at J, with 19 bases between. This chain's CDR3 is CASSLASSRAMPEKLFF. The CDR3 bases are TGTGCCAGCAGCTTAGCATCTAGCAGGGCAATGCCTGAAAAACTGTTTTTT.

The chain has TRBV27 and TRBJ1-5, with a tentative D call TRBD1 (6 bases). V gave up 5 bases and J gave up 4 bases, with 12 bases separating them. The CDR3 sequence is 14 residues long. CDR1 MNHEY and CDR2 SMNVEV come from the germline V gene (reference sequence). The CDR3 DNA reads as TGTGCCAGCAGTACTTTCAGGGGTAATCAGCCCCAGCATTTT. Translating gives CASSTFRGNQPQHF.

The V and J genes are TRBV7-9 and TRBJ2-7; the D is unclear. The V and J ends lost 1 base and 7 bases respectively, with 8 bases between them. Per the germline V gene, CDR1 is SEHNR and CDR2 is FQNEAQ (reference sequence). This CDR3 has 12 amino acids. The CDR3 region is CASSLGLEEQYF. CDR3 coding DNA: TGTGCCAGCAGCTTAGGATTGGAAGAGCAGTACTTC.

This clone was found once. The chain is built from TRBV27 and TRBJ1-1, with TRBD1 matching 10 bases. The CDR3 sequence is 13 residues long. The V segment lost 4 bases and the J segment 4 bases; nucleotides outside the gene matches: 0. Germline CDR1 and CDR2: MNHEY and SMNVEV (reference sequence). CDR3 in amino acids: CASSWTGGTEAFF. The CDR3 DNA sequence: TGTGCCAGCAGTTGGACAGGGGGCACTGAAGCTTTCTTT.

This chain links TRBV9 with TRBJ2-5; possibly TRBD2 for D (5 bases). The CDR3 is made up of 13 amino acids. Germline CDR1 reads SGDLS; CDR2 reads YYNGEE. V gave up 0 bases and J gave up 9 bases, with 12 bases separating them. The CDR3 DNA sequence: TGTGCCAGCAGCGTAGGTGGGGAGTGGGCCCAGTACTTC. As protein: CASSVGGEWAQYF.

The V gene is TRBV12-5, the J gene TRBJ2-2; TRBD2 agrees at 7 bases. This CDR3 spans 15 amino acids. Germline V gene data show CDR1 as LGHNT and CDR2 as FRNRAP. J lost 3 bases, V lost 7 bases, and 8 bases had no gene match. CDR3 DNA sequence: TGTGCTAGTGCGTGGGGCGCGGGGGACACCGGGGAGCTGTTTTTT. This translates into CASAWGAGDTGELFF.